The next 25 T cell receptor beta chains were all read from a single sample in a study of CD8 T cells in Susac syndrome. A quantity of 0.5 to 1 ug RNA underwent reverse transcription using random hexamers. TCRdb passed the immunoSEQ multiplex PCR reads through MiXCR, listing each CDR3 protein once. The top ten clones hold approximately 0.41% of a sample with fewer than 140,000 distinct CDR3 sequences, approximately 93% of them seen once. The sequencing input was CD8+ T cells from PBMCs. The receptors come from a human donor with Susac syndrome.

The chain combines TRBV4-1 with TRBJ1-1, with D tentatively TRBD1 (5 bases). V lost 4 bases to trimming and J lost 1 base, with 19 bases between them. Germline CDR1 reads MGHRA; CDR2 reads YSYEKL. The CDR3 totals 17 residues. The CDR3 nucleotides are TGCGCCAGCAGCCCAAAGGATATCAGGGCACCGAACACTGAAGCTTTCTTT. Protein product: CASSPKDIRAPNTEAFF.

The CDR3 sequence: CASNPAGGLDTQYF. The DNA of the CDR3 is TGTGCCAGTAATCCGGCGGGGGGCCTTGATACGCAGTATTTT. V usage is TRBV19 and J usage is TRBJ2-3; TRBD2 matches at 8 bases. The CDR3 contains 14 residues. The V and J ends lost 7 bases and 6 bases, in that order; junction bases with no gene match: 9. Germline CDR1 reads LNHDA; CDR2 reads SQIVND (reference sequence).

This chain joins TRBV15 and TRBJ2-2; a weak D match, TRBD1 (5 bases). The germline V and J ends were trimmed by 0 bases and 4 bases, with 12 bases remaining between them. The germline V gene encodes CDR1 LNHNV and CDR2 YYDKDF (reference sequence). The CDR3 spans 16 residues. DNA of the CDR3: TGTGCCACCAGCAGAGATTCTCAGGGCGTCACCGGGGAGCTGTTTTTT. Protein sequence: CATSRDSQGVTGELFF. Supplemented by reference TRBV15 and TRBJ2-2, the full variable domain reads DAMVIQNPRYQVTQFGKPVTLSCSQTLNHNVMYWYQQKSSQAPKLLFHYYDKDFNNEADTPDNFQSRRPNTSFCFLDIRSPGLGDTAMYLCATSRDSQGVTGELFFGEGSRLTVL.

The V and J genes are TRBV4-1 and TRBJ2-1; TRBD2 agrees at 12 bases. This CDR3 has 17 residues. Looked up from germline, CDR1 is MGHRA and CDR2 is YSYEKL. V was pared by 2 bases and J by 8 bases, with 10 bases of the junction left unmatched. The CDR3 loop reads CASSQQTSGGLVYEQFF. In DNA, the CDR3 is TGCGCCAGCAGCCAACAGACTAGCGGGGGCTTGGTGTATGAGCAGTTCTTC.

DNA for the CDR3: TGTGCCAGCAGCGAGGGGGATCCCTCCTACAATGAGCAGTTCTTC. It specifies CASSEGDPSYNEQFF. The chain employs TRBV6-5 and TRBJ2-1, with a tentative D call TRBD1 (6 bases). V was shortened by 6 bases and J by 0 bases, with 12 bases between the two germline ends. This CDR3 region has 15 residues. Germline CDR1 reads MNHEY; CDR2 reads SVGAGI.

This chain joins TRBV14 and TRBJ1-1; D not certain. The CDR3 spans 13 residues. Germline assignment: CDR1 SGHDN and CDR2 FVKESK. V lost 3 bases to trimming and J lost 1 base, with 6 bases between them. CDR3 in amino acids: CASSQFKNTEAFF. CDR3 DNA sequence: TGTGCCAGCAGCCAGTTCAAGAACACTGAAGCTTTCTTT.

V gene TRBV25-1 combines with J gene TRBJ2-3, with TRBD2 as a possible D gene (5 bases). CDR3 size: 12 residues. Germline values: CDR1 MGHDK, CDR2 SYGVNS. V shed 6 bases and J shed 7 bases, with 11 bases lying between them. The CDR3 here is CASSPEENTQYF. The CDR3 DNA follows: TGTGCCAGCAGCCCGGAGGAGAATACGCAGTATTTT.

J is TRBJ2-1 and V is TRBV11-3, with D perhaps TRBD2 (6 bases). Germline CDR1 SGHNT, CDR2 YENEEA. The CDR3 has 17 residues. V lost 1 base to trimming and J lost 6 bases, with 19 bases between them. The CDR3 DNA sequence: TGTGCCAGCAGCTTAGGAGGGCAGGAGGGAGAGGGCAATGAGCAGTTCTTC. It translates to CASSLGGQEGEGNEQFF.

This clonotype showed up just once. V gene TRBV4-1 combines with J gene TRBJ1-1, with 7 bases matching TRBD1. Trimming at V came to 6 bases and at J to 3 bases, leaving 7 bases not matched to a gene. The CDR3 totals 14 residues. CDR1 and CDR2 from the germline V gene are MGHRA and YSYEKL. As DNA, the CDR3 is TGCGCCAGCAGTTTACAGGGGAAGGACACTGAAGCTTTCTTT. The encoded protein is CASSLQGKDTEAFF.

The V call is TRBV18, the J call TRBJ1-4; D is uncertain. The germline V gene has CDR1 KGHSH and CDR2 LQKENI. V lost 3 bases and J 0 bases, leaving 11 bases between the germline ends. This CDR3 region has 16 residues. CDR3 in DNA: TGTGCCAGCTCACCGCCTCCCGGGGCAACTAATGAAAAACTGTTTTTT. Translating it yields CASSPPPGATNEKLFF.

V gene TRBV6-1 combines with J gene TRBJ2-5, with 14 bases fitting TRBD2. Unmatched junction bases numbered 10, after V lost 6 bases and J lost 4 bases. Germline lookup yields CDR1 MNHNS and CDR2 SASEGT. The CDR3 spans 17 residues. CDR3 nucleotides: TGTGCCAGCAGGCCGACTAGCGGGGGGGCTCGCCGAGAGACCCAGTACTTC. Amino acid sequence: CASRPTSGGARRETQYF.

This clonotype is a singleton in its sample. The CDR3 spells CASSVEPSEASTDTQYF. The CDR3 DNA is TGTGCCAGCAGCGTAGAGCCCTCCGAAGCTAGCACAGATACGCAGTATTTT. The genes are TRBV9 and TRBJ2-3; no reliable D call. The ends were cut back, 0 bases at V and 0 bases at J, with 14 bases in the middle. CDR1 and CDR2 (germline): SGDLS, YYNGEE. This CDR3 has 17 amino acids.

The V gene is TRBV27, the J gene TRBJ1-6, with TRBD1 as a possible D gene (6 bases). V was clipped by 7 bases and J by 5 bases, with 15 bases between them. The CDR3 loop spans 15 amino acids. Germline CDR1 and CDR2: MNHEY and SMNVEV (reference sequence). CDR3 residues: CASTILRGDNSPLHF. The CDR3 nucleotides are TGTGCCAGCACCATTCTCAGGGGAGATAATTCACCCCTCCACTTT.

The chain couples TRBV9 to TRBJ2-7; D unclear. From germline, CDR1 is SGDLS and CDR2 YYNGEE. This CDR3 has 14 amino acids. Trimming took 0 bases from V and 1 from J, leaving 8 bases between them. CDR3 nucleotides: TGTGCCAGCAGCGTAGGTGGTGAGTCCTACGAGCAGTACTTC. This gives the protein CASSVGGESYEQYF. Filled out from reference TRBV9 and TRBJ2-7, the complete variable domain reads DSGVTQTPKHLITATGQRVTLRCSPRSGDLSVYWYQQSLDQGLQFLIQYYNGEERAKGNILERFSAQQFPDLHSELNLSSLELGDSALYFCASSVGGESYEQYFGPGTRLTVT.

V gene TRBV9 combines with J gene TRBJ2-7; 7 bases are shared with TRBD2. Trimming cost V 3 bases and J 3 bases; bases outside gene matches: 3. The germline gives CDR1 SGDLS, CDR2 YYNGEE. The CDR3 is made up of 13 amino acids. The CDR3 spells CASSGEGDYEQYF. The CDR3 bases are TGTGCCAGCAGCGGGGAGGGCGACTACGAGCAGTACTTC.

The chain uses TRBV14 and TRBJ1-1; D gene ambiguous. CDR1 is SGHDN, CDR2 FVKESK, per germline. The CDR3 runs to 13 residues. The ends were cut back, 5 bases at V and 4 bases at J, with 11 bases in the middle. This chain's CDR3 is CASSYGPSTEAFF. CDR3 coding DNA: TGTGCCAGCAGCTACGGACCGAGCACTGAAGCTTTCTTT. The full variable domain, with the rest looked up from reference TRBV14 and TRBJ1-1, is EAGVTQFPSHSVIEKGQTVTLRCDPISGHDNLYWYRRVMGKEIKFLLHFVKESKQDESGMPNNRFLAERTGGTYSTLKVQPAELEDSGVYFCASSYGPSTEAFFGQGTRLTVV.

The V and J genes are TRBV2 and TRBJ2-1; D is unresolved. CDR1 is SNHLY and CDR2 is FYNNEI in the germline V gene. The CDR3 sequence is 13 residues long. The ends were cut back, 11 bases at V and 12 bases at J, with 23 bases in the middle. The CDR3 coding sequence is TGTGCCCGCTCCCCTCTTGGCGCCCAAGGGCAGTTCTTC. Residues: CARSPLGAQGQFF.

This sequence joins TRBV27 and TRBJ2-5, with a tentative D call TRBD2 (6 bases). Germline V gene lookup returns CDR1 MNHEY and CDR2 SMNVEV (reference sequence). Trimming shortened V by 8 bases and J by 10 bases, and 17 bases separated the two germline ends. The CDR3 runs 12 residues. The CDR3 region has the DNA TGTGCCAGCTGGGGACTCCTCAGGGTCCAGTACTTC. Translation gives CASWGLLRVQYF.

V gene TRBV30 combines with J gene TRBJ1-1; a possible D gene is TRBD1 (6 bases). With 3 bases removed from V and 5 bases from J, the gap between germline ends came to 19 bases. This CDR3 comprises 15 residues. From germline, CDR1 is GTSNPN and CDR2 SVGIG (reference sequence). Here the CDR3 DNA reads TGTGCCTGGAGAACCCACCAGGGGAGTATGACTGAAGCTTTCTTT. Protein: CAWRTHQGSMTEAFF.

This clonotype was detected only once. The V and J genes are TRBV25-1 and TRBJ2-7, with 7 bases matching TRBD1. The V segment lost 8 bases and the J segment 6 bases; nucleotides outside the gene matches: 4. The CDR3 runs 11 residues. The V gene's germline CDR1 is MGHDK and CDR2 SYGVNS. CDR3 in amino acids: CASQAGGEQYF. CDR3 sequence (DNA): TGTGCCAGCCAGGCAGGGGGCGAGCAGTACTTC.

CDR3 in amino acids: CANAPLSYEQYF. DNA of the CDR3: TGTGCCAACGCCCCACTCTCCTACGAGCAGTACTTC. This chain joins TRBV2 and TRBJ2-7; D unresolved. The CDR3 is made up of 12 amino acids. The ends were cut back, 10 bases at V and 0 bases at J, with 10 bases in the middle. The germline CDR1 and CDR2 sequences are SNHLY and FYNNEI.

The rearrangement uses TRBV2 and TRBJ2-1; 8 bases are a match to TRBD2. The germline CDR1 and CDR2 sequences are SNHLY and FYNNEI. Trimming cost V 6 bases and J 9 bases; bases outside gene matches: 13. There are 15 residues in the CDR3. DNA for the CDR3: TGTGCCAGCAGCGGAACGGGACTAGTGAAGGGTGAGCAGTTCTTC. This sequence encodes CASSGTGLVKGEQFF.

The V and J genes are TRBV9 and TRBJ2-2, with TRBD2 as a possible D gene (6 bases). The CDR3 loop spans 15 amino acids. CDR1 and CDR2 (germline): SGDLS, YYNGEE. V lost 3 bases to trimming and J lost 6 bases, with 15 bases between them. The CDR3 DNA reads TGTGCCAGCAGCGATCCGGGACTCGGGCCCGGGGAGCTGTTTTTT. It is translated as CASSDPGLGPGELFF.

The rearrangement joins TRBV6-1 to TRBJ2-1; TRBD2 aligns across 11 bases. Germline V gene lookup returns CDR1 MNHNS and CDR2 SASEGT. The CDR3 loop spans 15 amino acids. J was trimmed by 7 bases and V by 7 bases; bases with no gene match: 9. The CDR3, as DNA: TGTGCCAGCACCCAATCTAGCGGGGGGATGAATGAGCAGTTCTTC. It yields the protein CASTQSSGGMNEQFF.

This clonotype was counted a single time. The chain is built from TRBV7-9 and TRBJ2-3; no clear D gene. Deletions cut 8 bases from V and 5 bases from J, with 5 bases between. The CDR3 length is 10 residues. CDR1 and CDR2 (germline): SEHNR, FQNEAQ (reference sequence). CDR3 residues: CASQGDTQYF. CDR3 coding DNA: TGTGCCAGCCAAGGAGATACGCAGTATTTT. The full variable domain, with the rest looked up from reference TRBV7-9 and TRBJ2-3, is DTGVSQNPRHKITKRGQNVTFRCDPISEHNRLYWYRQTLGQGPEFLTYFQNEAQLEKSRLLSDRFSAERPKGSFSTLEIQRTEQGDSAMYLCASQGDTQYFGPGTRLTVL.